The next 26 T cell receptor beta chains were all read from a single sample in a study of Graves' ophthalmopathy and Graves' hyperthyroidism. Scientists amplified the TCR beta CDR3 regions from RNA transcripts. Second-round multiplex PCR followed a first-round RT-PCR using HTBI primers. TCRdb re-derived calls from the multiplex PCR reads in MiXCR, one entry per CDR3 protein. The repertoire holds hundreds of thousands of distinct CDR3 sequences, with 22% as singletons. The sample comprised peripheral blood. These receptors were obtained from a woman under 30 with stable Graves' hyperthyroidism. Some clones in this sample may be carry-over from other donors' samples.

This clonotype was detected ten times or more. This sequence joins TRBV20-1 and TRBJ2-7, with TRBD2 identical over 7 bases. V lost 0 bases and J lost 1; bases outside the gene matches: 9. CDR1 is DFQATT and CDR2 is SNEGSKA in the germline V gene (reference sequence). The CDR3 runs 16 residues. The CDR3 is CSAREVISGTSYEQYF. CDR3 bases: TGCAGTGCTAGAGAGGTAATAAGCGGGACGTCCTACGAGCAGTACTTC.

The table lists this clonotype with many counts. The chain employs TRBV12-3 or TRBV12-4 and TRBJ2-2; D unclear. V was pared by 2 bases and J by 1 base, with 8 bases between. CDR3 length: 15 amino acids. CDR3 DNA: TGTGCCAGCAGTTTATACCGCGGGAACACCGGGGAGCTGTTTTTT. Its protein product is CASSLYRGNTGELFF.

This clonotype was seen once. The DNA of the CDR3 is TGTGCCAGCAGTGAAAGGACGGCTGGGGCCCAGTACTTC. Residues: CASSERTAGAQYF. The V call is TRBV6-1, the J call TRBJ2-5; D is undetermined. Per germline, CDR1 MNHNS and CDR2 SASEGT. Trimming removed 2 bases from V and 9 bases from J, with 13 bases in between. The CDR3 is 13 amino acids.

Worth noting for this clonotype: A much bigger clone sits one base away, suggesting this may be a read error. The chain combines TRBV6-1 with TRBJ2-7; D gene ambiguous. In germline, CDR1 is MNHNS, CDR2 SASEGT. The CDR3 totals 14 residues. CDR3 amino acids: CASSEAYEAYELYF. The DNA of the CDR3 is TGTGCCAGCAGTGAAGCGTACGAGGCCTACGAGCTGTACTTC.

This clonotype was found many times. This sequence joins TRBV2 and TRBJ1-6; D unresolved. V shed 6 bases and J shed 0 bases, with 12 bases lying between them. Germline assignment: CDR1 SNHLY and CDR2 FYNNEI. The CDR3 spans 16 residues. Written as DNA, the CDR3 is TGTGCCAGCAGCTCCCCGCATATCTCCTATAATTCACCCCTCCACTTT. This codes for CASSSPHISYNSPLHF.

A word on this clonotype: This may be a read error: a much more frequent sequence differs by one nucleotide. This CDR3 fails to terminate in the conserved phenylalanine or tryptophan, so it likely reflects a read error. The rearrangement joins TRBV5-1 to TRBJ2-2; D uncertain. V was cut by 0 bases and J by 4 bases, with 7 bases left in between. Germline loops: CDR1 SGHRS, CDR2 YFSETQ. The CDR3 has 14 amino acids. The CDR3 spells CASSLGAATGELFL. The DNA for the CDR3 is TGCGCCAGCAGCTTGGGCGCCGCCACCGGGGAGCTGTTTTTG.

The V gene is TRBV6-1, the J gene TRBJ1-5; TRBD1 matches at 7 bases. Per the germline V gene, CDR1 is MNHNS and CDR2 is SASEGT. This CDR3 spans 16 amino acids. Trimming at V came to 7 bases and at J to 2 bases, leaving 11 bases not matched to a gene. In nucleotides, the CDR3 is TGTGCCAGCAATGGTGAGACAGGGAGCGGCAATCAGCCCCAGCATTTT. As protein: CASNGETGSGNQPQHF.

This clonotype was seen a single time. The chain couples TRBV28 to TRBJ2-7; the match to TRBD1 covers 7 bases. This CDR3 is built from 16 residues. Germline values: CDR1 MDHEN, CDR2 SYDVKM. V was pared by 4 bases and J by 0 bases, with 9 bases of the junction left unmatched. The CDR3: CASSSRTGYSSYEQYF. The CDR3 DNA follows: TGTGCCAGCAGTTCGCGGACAGGTTATTCCTCCTACGAGCAGTACTTC.

Many counts were recorded for this clonotype. This rearrangement joins TRBV11-2 to TRBJ1-2; possible D gene TRBD1, 5 bases. Deletions cut 5 bases from V and 3 bases from J, with 22 bases between. This CDR3 spans 17 amino acids. Germline V gene data show CDR1 as SGHAT and CDR2 as FQNNGV. The CDR3 bases are TGTGCCAGCAGCCTACTCAAAGGGGCCCGGGGGGACTATGGCTACACCTTC. Protein sequence: CASSLLKGARGDYGYTF.

This chain links TRBV28 with TRBJ1-1; TRBD1 might be the D (6 bases). From germline, CDR1 is MDHEN and CDR2 SYDVKM. The CDR3 totals 14 residues. The ends were cut back, 6 bases at V and 0 bases at J, with 11 bases in the middle. The CDR3 bases are TGTGCCAGCAGACAGGGTTTAATGAACACTGAAGCTTTCTTT. Protein: CASRQGLMNTEAFF. The whole variable domain, filled in from reference TRBV28 and TRBJ1-1, reads DVKVTQSSRYLVKRTGEKVFLECVQDMDHENMFWYRQDPGLGLRLIYFSYDVKMKEKGDIPEGYSVSREKKERFSLILESASTNQTSMYLCASRQGLMNTEAFFGQGTRLTVV.

The chain is built from TRBV3-1 and TRBJ1-5; D is possibly TRBD1 (5 bases). The V and J ends lost 2 bases and 7 bases respectively, with 9 bases between them. The CDR3 runs to 13 residues. Looked up from germline, CDR1 is LGHDT and CDR2 is YNNKEL (reference sequence). For the CDR3, the DNA is TGTGCCAGCAGCCAATCAGGGTACCAGCCCCAGCATTTT. It translates to CASSQSGYQPQHF. Full variable domain (remainder filled in from reference TRBV3-1 and TRBJ1-5): DTAVSQTPKYLVTQMGNDKSIKCEQNLGHDTMYWYKQDSKKFLKIMFSYNNKELIINETVPNRFSPKSPDKAHLNLHINSLELGDSAVYFCASSQSGYQPQHFGDGTRLSIL.

This clonotype was found many times. The gene calls are TRBV12-3 or TRBV12-4 and TRBJ1-1; D is uncertain. The CDR3 consists of 13 residues. Trimming removed 4 bases from V and 6 bases from J, with 12 bases in between. CDR3 sequence (DNA): TGTGCCAGCAGTTCCCTTAAGCGGGCTGAAGCTTTCTTT. This codes for CASSSLKRAEAFF.

This clonotype was seen repeatedly, ten times or more. The V call is TRBV19, the J call TRBJ1-5; D is uncertain. Looked up from germline, CDR1 is LNHDA and CDR2 is SQIVND (reference sequence). V lost 0 bases to trimming and J lost 6 bases, with 9 bases between them. There are 14 residues in the CDR3. The CDR3 bases are TGTGCCAGTAGTATAGAGGGGTGGGCTCAGCCCCAGCATTTT. Protein product: CASSIEGWAQPQHF.

This clonotype appeared many times. The rearrangement uses TRBV9 and TRBJ2-2; no firm D call. Between the trimmed V and J ends, which lost 0 bases and 6 bases, there was a span of 15 bases. Germline lookup yields CDR1 SGDLS and CDR2 YYNGEE. The CDR3 spans 16 residues. The CDR3 DNA follows: TGTGCCAGCAGCGTAGGTATGGCAGCCGACCCCGGGGAGCTGTTTTTT. Translation: CASSVGMAADPGELFF.

This clonotype was observed at least ten times. The V gene is TRBV18, the J gene TRBJ1-5; possibly TRBD1 for D (5 bases). Trimming took 4 bases from V and 0 from J, leaving 13 bases between them. CDR1 and CDR2 (germline): KGHSH, LQKENI. This CDR3 is 16 amino acids long. The CDR3 DNA is TGTGCCAGCTCACATACCAGGGCATATAGCAATCAGCCCCAGCATTTT. This sequence encodes CASSHTRAYSNQPQHF. The full variable domain, rest sourced from reference TRBV18 and TRBJ1-5, is NAGVMQNPRHLVRRRGQEARLRCSPMKGHSHVYWYRQLPEEGLKFMVYLQKENIIDESGMPKERFSAEFPKEGPSILRIQQVVRGDSAAYFCASSHTRAYSNQPQHFGDGTRLSIL.

This clonotype occurred many times. V gene TRBV7-9 combines with J gene TRBJ1-1, with TRBD1 matching 7 bases. This CDR3 spans 15 amino acids. Germline assignment: CDR1 SEHNR and CDR2 FQNEAQ (reference sequence). J was trimmed by 5 bases and V by 5 bases; bases with no gene match: 11. The CDR3 coding sequence is TGTGCCAGCAGCCCCCCAGGGGGGCTTGGGACTGAAGCTTTCTTT. It translates to CASSPPGGLGTEAFF.

This chain connects TRBV18 to TRBJ1-5; D is undetermined. Germline values: CDR1 KGHSH, CDR2 LQKENI. Trimming stripped 3 bases from V and 7 bases from J, with 19 bases between. CDR3 length: 16 residues. The CDR3 here is CASSPRADAYGQPQHF. The DNA of the CDR3 is TGTGCCAGCTCACCTAGGGCGGACGCCTACGGGCAGCCCCAGCATTTT. The full variable domain, completed using reference TRBV18 and TRBJ1-5, is NAGVMQNPRHLVRRRGQEARLRCSPMKGHSHVYWYRQLPEEGLKFMVYLQKENIIDESGMPKERFSAEFPKEGPSILRIQQVVRGDSAAYFCASSPRADAYGQPQHFGDGTRLSIL.

V and J are TRBV7-9 and TRBJ1-2; D is uncertain. The germline V and J ends were trimmed by 10 bases and 8 bases, with 14 bases remaining between them. There are 11 residues in the CDR3. CDR1 and CDR2 (germline): SEHNR, FQNEAQ (reference sequence). The chain's CDR3 is CATWAASGYTF. The CDR3, as DNA: TGTGCCACCTGGGCTGCGTCCGGCTACACCTTC.

In its sample, this clonotype was seen many times. The chain has TRBV6-1 and TRBJ1-1; D unclear. Trimming stripped 7 bases from V and 1 base from J, with 7 bases between. There are 12 residues in the CDR3. Per the germline V gene, CDR1 is MNHNS and CDR2 is SASEGT. CDR3 residues: CASNYRNTEAFF. The CDR3 nucleotides read TGTGCCAGCAACTACAGGAACACTGAAGCTTTCTTT.

The chain joins TRBV6-1 to TRBJ2-7; 12 bases are shared with TRBD2. V dropped 4 bases and J dropped 5; count of bases not matched to a gene: 9. The CDR3 totals 16 residues. Looked up from germline, CDR1 is MNHNS and CDR2 is SASEGT. CDR3 residues: CASSGGLAGGLDEQYF. The CDR3 coding sequence is TGTGCCAGCAGTGGGGGCCTAGCGGGAGGGCTAGACGAGCAGTACTTC.

This clonotype turned up a few times. The CDR3 ends on some other residue instead of the conserved phenylalanine or tryptophan, so this is likely a read error. The chain uses TRBV30 and TRBJ1-1; D might be TRBD1 (5 bases). The CDR3 loop spans 14 amino acids. Germline V gene lookup returns CDR1 GTSNPN and CDR2 SVGIG (reference sequence). V shed 4 bases and J shed 1 base, with 13 bases lying between them. The CDR3 nucleotides are TGTGCCTGGAATGTGTTTGGGGGGAACACTGAAGCTTTCGTT. This sequence encodes CAWNVFGGNTEAFV.

This clonotype was picked up a small number of times. This could be a read error, since a much larger clone is one nucleotide away. The gene calls are TRBV30 and TRBJ2-7; D tentatively fits TRBD1 or TRBD2 (6 bases each). The CDR3 is 12 amino acids. CDR1 and CDR2 (germline): GTSNPN, SVGIG (reference sequence). V lost 8 bases to trimming and J lost 3 bases, with 14 bases between them. The CDR3 spells CAPHGGGYEQYF. In DNA, the CDR3 is TGTGCCCCGCACGGGGGCGGCTACGAGCAGTACTTC.

This clonotype was observed at least ten times. The V gene is TRBV6-5, the J gene TRBJ1-1, with 7 positions matching TRBD1. CDR1 is MNHEY and CDR2 is SVGAGI in the germline V gene. V dropped 2 bases and J dropped 9; count of bases not matched to a gene: 3. The CDR3 consists of 12 residues. The CDR3 region is CASSYRTGKAFF. The CDR3 DNA sequence: TGTGCCAGCAGTTACCGGACAGGAAAAGCTTTCTTT.

V is TRBV12-3 or TRBV12-4 and J is TRBJ1-1; D not certain. The CDR3 sequence is 14 residues long. V dropped 7 bases and J dropped 0 bases, with 12 bases sitting between them. CDR3 sequence: CASILTSMNTEAFF. The CDR3, as DNA: TGTGCCAGCATACTGACAAGTATGAACACTGAAGCTTTCTTT.

Regarding this clonotype: A read error is likely, as this CDR3 ends without the conserved phenylalanine or tryptophan. V usage is TRBV6-5 and J usage is TRBJ1-1; D call uncertain. This CDR3 has 14 amino acids. The germline CDR1 and CDR2 sequences are MNHEY and SVGAGI. CDR3 in amino acids: CANSYSNGNTEAFL. DNA for the CDR3: TGTGCCAACAGTTACTCGAACGGGAACACTGAAGCTTTCTTG.

In this sample, this clonotype turned up many times. The V and J genes are TRBV10-2 and TRBJ1-5; perhaps TRBD1 as D (6 bases). Germline CDR1 is WSHSY and CDR2 is SAAADI. Deletions cut 6 bases from V and 2 bases from J, with 11 bases between. The CDR3 covers 14 residues. This chain's CDR3 is CASSGQWGNQPQHF. In nucleotides, the CDR3 is TGCGCCAGCAGCGGACAGTGGGGCAATCAGCCCCAGCATTTT.